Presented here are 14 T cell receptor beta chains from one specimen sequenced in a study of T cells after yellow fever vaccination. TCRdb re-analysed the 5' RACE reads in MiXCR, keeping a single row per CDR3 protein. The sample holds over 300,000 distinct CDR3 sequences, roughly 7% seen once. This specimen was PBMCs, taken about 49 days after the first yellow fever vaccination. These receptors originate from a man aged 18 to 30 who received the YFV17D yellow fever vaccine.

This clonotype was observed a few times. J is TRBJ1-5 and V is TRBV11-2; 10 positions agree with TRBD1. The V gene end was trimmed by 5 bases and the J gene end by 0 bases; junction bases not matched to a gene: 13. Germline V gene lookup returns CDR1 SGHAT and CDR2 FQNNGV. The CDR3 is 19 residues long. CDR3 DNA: TGTGCCAGCAGCCAAGGGAGGTGGGGACAGGGGTTTAGCAATCAGCCCCAGCATTTT. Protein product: CASSQGRWGQGFSNQPQHF. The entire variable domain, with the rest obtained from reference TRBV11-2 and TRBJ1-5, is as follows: EAGVAQSPRYKIIEKRQSVAFWCNPISGHATLYWYQQILGQGPKLLIQFQNNGVVDDSQLPKDRFSAERLKGVDSTLKIQPAKLEDSAVYLCASSQGRWGQGFSNQPQHFGDGTRLSIL.

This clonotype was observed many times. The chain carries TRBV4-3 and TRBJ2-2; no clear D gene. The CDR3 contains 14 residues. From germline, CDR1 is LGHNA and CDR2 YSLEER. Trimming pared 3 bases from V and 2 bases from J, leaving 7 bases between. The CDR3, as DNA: TGCGCCAGCAGCCATAGGGAAAACACCGGGGAGCTGTTTTTT. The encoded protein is CASSHRENTGELFF.

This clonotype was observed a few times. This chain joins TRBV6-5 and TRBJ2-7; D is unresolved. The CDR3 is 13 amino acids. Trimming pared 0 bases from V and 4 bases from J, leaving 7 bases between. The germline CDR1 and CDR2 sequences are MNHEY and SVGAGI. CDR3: CASSYSVGYEQYF. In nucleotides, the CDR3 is TGTGCCAGCAGTTACTCGGTTGGGTACGAGCAGTACTTC.

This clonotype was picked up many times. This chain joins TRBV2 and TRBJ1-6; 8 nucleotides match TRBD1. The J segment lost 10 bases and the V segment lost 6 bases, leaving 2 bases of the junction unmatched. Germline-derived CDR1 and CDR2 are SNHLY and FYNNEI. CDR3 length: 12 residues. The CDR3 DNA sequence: TGTGCCAGCAGAGGGACAGGATCACCCCTCCACTTT. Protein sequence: CASRGTGSPLHF.

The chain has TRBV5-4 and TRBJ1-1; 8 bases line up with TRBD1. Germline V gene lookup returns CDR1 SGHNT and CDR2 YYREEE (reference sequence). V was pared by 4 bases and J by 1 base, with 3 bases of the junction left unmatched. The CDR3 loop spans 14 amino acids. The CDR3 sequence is CASSHGQGNTEAFF. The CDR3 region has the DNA TGTGCCAGCAGCCACGGACAGGGGAACACTGAAGCTTTCTTT.

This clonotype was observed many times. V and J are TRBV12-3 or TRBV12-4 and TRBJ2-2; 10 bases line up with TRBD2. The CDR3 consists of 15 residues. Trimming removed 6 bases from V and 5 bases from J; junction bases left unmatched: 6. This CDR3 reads CASRRTSGETGELFF. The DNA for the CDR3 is TGTGCCAGCAGAAGAACTAGCGGGGAAACCGGGGAGCTGTTTTTT.

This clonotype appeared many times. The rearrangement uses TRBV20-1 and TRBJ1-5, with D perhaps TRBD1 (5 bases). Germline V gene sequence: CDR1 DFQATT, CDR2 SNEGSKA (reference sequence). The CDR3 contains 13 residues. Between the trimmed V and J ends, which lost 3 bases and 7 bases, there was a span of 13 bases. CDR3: CSASRGFVQPQHF. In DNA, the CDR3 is TGCAGTGCTAGTCGGGGGTTCGTCCAGCCCCAGCATTTT.

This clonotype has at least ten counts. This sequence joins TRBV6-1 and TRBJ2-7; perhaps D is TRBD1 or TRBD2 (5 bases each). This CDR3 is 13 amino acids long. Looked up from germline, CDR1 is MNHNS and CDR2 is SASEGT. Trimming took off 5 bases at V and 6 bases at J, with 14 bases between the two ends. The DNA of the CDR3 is TGTGCCAGCAGTCCTAGGGACCTGGGCGAGCAGTACTTC. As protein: CASSPRDLGEQYF.

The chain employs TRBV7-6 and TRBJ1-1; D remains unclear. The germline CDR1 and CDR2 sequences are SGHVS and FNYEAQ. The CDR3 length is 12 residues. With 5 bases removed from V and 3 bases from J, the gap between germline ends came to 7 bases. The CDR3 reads CASSGYYTEAFF. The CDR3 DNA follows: TGTGCCAGCAGCGGTTACTACACTGAAGCTTTCTTT.

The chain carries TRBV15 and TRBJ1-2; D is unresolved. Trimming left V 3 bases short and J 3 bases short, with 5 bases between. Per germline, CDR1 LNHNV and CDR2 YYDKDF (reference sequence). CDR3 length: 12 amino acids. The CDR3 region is CATSRVDYGYTF. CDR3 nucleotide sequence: TGTGCCACCAGCAGGGTCGACTATGGCTACACCTTC.

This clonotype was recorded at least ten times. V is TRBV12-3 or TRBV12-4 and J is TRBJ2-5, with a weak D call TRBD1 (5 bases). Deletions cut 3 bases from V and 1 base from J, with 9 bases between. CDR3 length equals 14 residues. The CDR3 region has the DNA TGTGCCAGCAGTTTGTGGCAGGGCCAAGAGACCCAGTACTTC. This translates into CASSLWQGQETQYF.

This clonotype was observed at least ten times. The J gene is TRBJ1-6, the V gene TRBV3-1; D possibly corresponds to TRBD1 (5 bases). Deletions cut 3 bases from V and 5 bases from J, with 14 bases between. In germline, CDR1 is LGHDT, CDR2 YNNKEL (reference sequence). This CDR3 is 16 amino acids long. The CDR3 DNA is TGTGCCAGCAGCCATGGCTGGGGCAGAAATAATTCACCCCTCCACTTT. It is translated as CASSHGWGRNNSPLHF.

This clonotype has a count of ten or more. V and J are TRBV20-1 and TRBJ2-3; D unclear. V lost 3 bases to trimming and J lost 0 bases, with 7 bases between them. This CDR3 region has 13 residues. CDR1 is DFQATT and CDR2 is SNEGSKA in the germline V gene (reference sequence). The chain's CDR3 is CSASLTSTDTQYF. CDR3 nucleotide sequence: TGCAGTGCTAGCCTAACTAGCACAGATACGCAGTATTTT.

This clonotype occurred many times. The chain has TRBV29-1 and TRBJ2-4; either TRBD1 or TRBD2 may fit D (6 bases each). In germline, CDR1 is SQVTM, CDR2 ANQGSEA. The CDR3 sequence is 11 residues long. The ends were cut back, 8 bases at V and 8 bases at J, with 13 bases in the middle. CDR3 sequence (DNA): TGCAGCACGTGGAGGGGGGACATTCAGTACTTC. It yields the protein CSTWRGDIQYF.